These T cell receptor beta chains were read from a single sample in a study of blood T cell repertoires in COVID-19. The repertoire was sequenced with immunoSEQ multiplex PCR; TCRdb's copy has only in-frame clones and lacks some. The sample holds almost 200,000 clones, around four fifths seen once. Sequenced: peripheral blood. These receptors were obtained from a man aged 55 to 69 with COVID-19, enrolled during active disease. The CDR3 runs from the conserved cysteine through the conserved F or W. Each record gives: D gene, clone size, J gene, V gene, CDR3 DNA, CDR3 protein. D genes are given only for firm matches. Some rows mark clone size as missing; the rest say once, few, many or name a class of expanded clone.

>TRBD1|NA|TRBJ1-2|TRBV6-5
TGTGCCAGCAGTTACCAGACAGGGAACTATGGCTACACCTTC
CASSYQTGNYGYTF
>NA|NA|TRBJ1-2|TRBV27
TGTGCCAGCAGTCCTGACAGATATGGCTACACCTTC
CASSPDRYGYTF
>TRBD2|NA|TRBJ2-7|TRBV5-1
TGCGCCAGCAGCTACGGGACTAGCGACTCCTACGAGCAGTACTTC
CASSYGTSDSYEQYF
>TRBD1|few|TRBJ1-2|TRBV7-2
TGTGCCAGCAGCTTAGGGGGGACAGATATTAACTATGGCTACACCTTC
CASSLGGTDINYGYTF
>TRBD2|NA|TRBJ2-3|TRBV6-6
TGTGCCAGCAGTCTAGGGACTAGCGGGAGTGAAGCAGATACGCAGTATTTT
CASSLGTSGSEADTQYF
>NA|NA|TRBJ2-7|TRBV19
TGTGCCAGTAGTTTAACAGGGCCCTACGAGCAGTACTTC
CASSLTGPYEQYF
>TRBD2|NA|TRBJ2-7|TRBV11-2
TGTGCCAGCAGCCCAACTAGCGGGATTAGGTACGAGCAGTACTTC
CASSPTSGIRYEQYF
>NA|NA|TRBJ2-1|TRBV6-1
TGTGCCAGCAGTGAAGCCGGTGGGAGGCTGTTCGATGAGCAGTTCTTC
CASSEAGGRLFDEQFF
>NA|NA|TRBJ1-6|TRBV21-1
TGTGCCAGCAGCAAAGTCGGGGGGGTATCCTATAATTCACCCCTCCACTTT
CASSKVGGVSYNSPLHF
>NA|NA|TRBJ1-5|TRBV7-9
TGTGCCAGCAGCTTAGTAGAGTCAGGGAATCAGCCCCAGCATTTT
CASSLVESGNQPQHF
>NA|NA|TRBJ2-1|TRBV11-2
TGTGCAGGGGGGGTGACCTCCTACAATGAGCAGTTCTTC
CAGGVTSYNEQFF
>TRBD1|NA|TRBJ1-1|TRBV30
TGTGCCTGGAGTGACAGGAGGGGGCCCACTGAAGCTTTCTTT
CAWSDRRGPTEAFF
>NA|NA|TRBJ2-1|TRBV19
TGTGCCAGTAACTTCCATGAGCAGTTCTTC
CASNFHEQFF
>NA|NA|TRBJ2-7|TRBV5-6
TGTGCCAGCAGCAATTGGGTACCGGGGGAGCAGTACTTC
CASSNWVPGEQYF
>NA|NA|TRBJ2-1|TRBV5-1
TGCGCCAGCAGCTTGGGGACGGGAAACAATGAGCAGTTCTTC
CASSLGTGNNEQFF
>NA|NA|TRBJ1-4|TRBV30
TGTGCCTGGAGTGTAGGGGGGGCGGGTTCCGAAAAACTGTTTTTT
CAWSVGGAGSEKLFF
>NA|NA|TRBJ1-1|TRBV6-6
TGTGCCAGCAGGGAGCCTAGGGGGAGGGACACTGAAGCTTTCTTT
CASREPRGRDTEAFF
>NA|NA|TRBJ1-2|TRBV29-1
TGCAGCATCCCAGGGAGGATCTACACCTTC
CSIPGRIYTF
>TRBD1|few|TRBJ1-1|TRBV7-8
TGTGCCAGCAGGTGGACAGGGAACACTGAAGCTTTCTTT
CASRWTGNTEAFF
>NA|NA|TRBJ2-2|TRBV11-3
TGTGCCAGCAGCTTAGTCGGGACATTTAACACCGGGGAGCTGTTTTTT
CASSLVGTFNTGELFF
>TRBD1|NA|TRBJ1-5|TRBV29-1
TGCAGCGTTTCACAGGGGCTCTCAACGGATCAGCCCCAGCATTTT
CSVSQGLSTDQPQHF
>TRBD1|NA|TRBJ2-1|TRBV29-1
TGCAGCGTGACAGGGTTGGATGAGCAGTTCTTC
CSVTGLDEQFF
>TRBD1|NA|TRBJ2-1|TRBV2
TGTGCCAGCAGCGGACCGGGACAGGGGGCGGATGAGCAGTTCTTC
CASSGPGQGADEQFF
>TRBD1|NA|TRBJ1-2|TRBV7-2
TGTGCCAGCAGCCAGGACAGGGCCTCATCGAACTATGGCTACACCTTC
CASSQDRASSNYGYTF
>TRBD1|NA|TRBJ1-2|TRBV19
TGTGCCAGTAGTTCGGGACAGGCTATCTATGGCTACACCTTC
CASSSGQAIYGYTF
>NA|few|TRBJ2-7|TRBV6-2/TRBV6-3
TGTGCCAGCAGTTACTGGGGGGGGACACTGGAATTC
CASSYWGGTLEF
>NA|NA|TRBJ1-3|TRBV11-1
TGTGCCAGCAGCCGCCGGGAAACTCGATTTGGAAACACCATATATTTT
CASSRRETRFGNTIYF
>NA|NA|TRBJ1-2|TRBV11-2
TGTGCCAGCAGCCCCGCGGGGGACTCAGCCGTCTATGGCTACACCTTC
CASSPAGDSAVYGYTF